These T cell receptor beta chains were read from a single sample in a study of vaccination effects on CD4 cells after COVID-19. The data were produced by immunoSEQ multiplex PCR, yet TCRdb's version contains in-frame clones alone and is incomplete. The sample consists of more than 30,000 clones, around 74% of them appearing once. No cognate antigen is known for these TCRs. The input for sequencing was CD4+ T cells from PBMCs cultured without peptide, taken before COVID-19 vaccination. The receptor source for this set is a human donor who received a COVID-19 vaccine. The CDR3 runs from the conserved cysteine through the conserved F or W. Fields, in order: D gene, V gene, J gene, clone size, CDR3 DNA, CDR3 protein. A D gene is named only where the DNA matches it firmly. Clone size, where shown, is once, few, many, or a class for clones that have expanded.

d_call: TRBD1; v_call: TRBV6-4; j_call: TRBJ1-1; clone_size: .; cdr3_nt: TGTGCCAGCAGCAGGACAGGGAACAGTGAAGCTTTCTTT; cdr3_aa: CASSRTGNSEAFF
d_call: .; v_call: TRBV19; j_call: TRBJ2-3; clone_size: .; cdr3_nt: TGTGCCAGTAGTATTGTCCCGCCAGATACGCAGTATTTT; cdr3_aa: CASSIVPPDTQYF
d_call: TRBD1; v_call: TRBV7-9; j_call: TRBJ1-1; clone_size: few; cdr3_nt: TGTGCCAGCAGCTTTGGACAGGCGGGCACTGAAGCTTTCTTT; cdr3_aa: CASSFGQAGTEAFF
d_call: TRBD2; v_call: TRBV13; j_call: TRBJ2-3; clone_size: .; cdr3_nt: TGTGCCAGCAGCCGCCCAGCGGGGGTCGCAGATACGCAGTATTTT; cdr3_aa: CASSRPAGVADTQYF
d_call: .; v_call: TRBV18; j_call: TRBJ2-7; clone_size: .; cdr3_nt: TGTGCCAGCTCACCAAGAGGGACAACTTCCTACGAGCAGTACTTC; cdr3_aa: CASSPRGTTSYEQYF
d_call: .; v_call: TRBV4-1; j_call: TRBJ1-2; clone_size: .; cdr3_nt: TGCGCCAGCAGCCGCACTACAGGGTCTGACGGCTACACCTTC; cdr3_aa: CASSRTTGSDGYTF
d_call: TRBD1; v_call: TRBV9; j_call: TRBJ1-2; clone_size: few; cdr3_nt: TGTGCCAGCGCCCGACAGGGACTGGATGGCTACACCTTC; cdr3_aa: CASARQGLDGYTF
d_call: .; v_call: TRBV2; j_call: TRBJ2-5; clone_size: few; cdr3_nt: TGTGCCAGCAGTGAAGGCAGGGAGACCCAGTACTTC; cdr3_aa: CASSEGRETQYF
d_call: TRBD2; v_call: TRBV6-5; j_call: TRBJ2-1; clone_size: .; cdr3_nt: TGTGCCAGCAGTTCCGTAGCGGGAGGGCTCTACGGAAAGCAGTTCTTC; cdr3_aa: CASSSVAGGLYGKQFF
d_call: .; v_call: TRBV9; j_call: TRBJ2-2; clone_size: few; cdr3_nt: TGTGCCAGCAGCGTAGACTGGACAGTCACCGGGGAGCTGTTTTTT; cdr3_aa: CASSVDWTVTGELFF
d_call: TRBD2; v_call: TRBV11-2; j_call: TRBJ2-3; clone_size: once; cdr3_nt: TGTGCCAGCAGCTTAACAGCGGGGGCCATTAGCACAGATACGCAGTATTTT; cdr3_aa: CASSLTAGAISTDTQYF
d_call: .; v_call: TRBV7-2; j_call: TRBJ2-7; clone_size: .; cdr3_nt: TGTGCCAGCAGCTTACACGGCACCGGGACGAGACCTTACGAGCAGTACTTC; cdr3_aa: CASSLHGTGTRPYEQYF